Sequencing of this T cell receptor (beta chain) was carried out in a study of cytomegalovirus exposure and HLA in healthy donors. The PCR made use of 60 Vbeta and 13 Jbeta primers. Using immunoSEQ multiplex PCR, the repertoire was profiled, and TCRdb retains in-frame clones only, with some absent. The sample has under 100,000 clones; the top ten hold under 4.5%. The origin of this receptor is a woman aged 30 to 39 in good health and CMV-seronegative. The sample comprised PBMCs.

CDR3 in DNA: TGTGCCAGCAGTGAGAAGTTGAGACAGGGGACTTCACCCCTCCACTTT. It is translated as CASSEKLRQGTSPLHF. The chain uses TRBV2 and TRBJ1-6; 8 bases line up with TRBD1. After removal of 3 bases from V and 9 bases from J, the junction contained 10 bases not matched to a gene. The CDR3 is 16 amino acids. CDR1 SNHLY and CDR2 FYNNEI come from the germline V gene.